This TCR beta chain was profiled in a study of T cells expressing NK-cell markers (dated by TCRdb to 2020 to 2021). Concerning the study at large: Eight or nine donors provided sorted CD3+CD56+NKG2C+, CD3+CD56+NKG2C- and CD3+CD56-NKG2C+ T-cell subsets, whose TCR beta-chain repertoires were profiled. Among the eight sequenced donors, only one was HCMV-seronegative, while the other seven were HCMV-seropositive. The study sequenced eight donors, all healthy volunteers chosen at random: three men and five women. The libraries were sequenced on Illumina HiSeq 2000/2500, MiSeq or NextSeq, producing 2 x 150 bp reads.

TCRdb records Illumina HiSeq 2000 as the sequencer. 5'RACE template switching, by which a universal primer site and unique molecular identifiers were added, was used to make TCR beta cDNA libraries. Priming for cDNA synthesis came from the TCR beta constant segment, and two successive PCR amplification steps followed. Turning to the authors' computational methods: MIGEC was used to demultiplex reads and group reads by UMI, and MiTCR was used to assemble and quantify clonotypes. Only TCR cDNA sequences supported by at least two reads were kept to exclude erroneous sequences. Downstream repertoire analysis used the tcR package, and clonotypes were matched across fractions by CDR3 nucleotide sequence plus V segment. Antigen specificity was annotated against VDJdb with VDJmatch, allowing one amino acid substitution in CDR3. After reprocessing by TCRdb, each CDR3 protein sequence is one entry, and no DNA is given. V and J calls and clone size were set by TCRdb, not the authors. This sample's listing comprises some 340,000 distinct CDR3 sequences. Over 4% of the sample goes to the ten largest clones.

General findings and caveats noted by the study authors: For over five donors, the dominant CD3+CD56+NKG2C+ clonotypes were among the top 10 CD8+ clonotypes and accounted for about 1.0-7.5% of CD8+ T cells. Those dominant clonotypes were again the most abundant among CD3+CD56-NKG2C+ cells in several donors, at 28.3-60.1%. Whether the expanded NKG2C-expressing T cell clones were specific for HCMV antigens was left unclear.

From the cysteine up to the phenylalanine, the CDR3 has a length of 13 residues. No DNA is recorded. CDR1 is given as SQVTM and CDR2 as ANQGSEA, both from the germline V gene. To determine HCMV serostatus, a commercial ELISA kit was used to detect HCMV-specific IgG in serum. Peripheral blood mononuclear cells were isolated from blood by Ficoll density gradient centrifugation. Comment on this clonotype: The specificity of this receptor is unknown.

This receptor was identified in a man between 18 and 69 years old in good health. Sequencing was done on a sample of blood T cells: a sorted CD56 or NKG2C T cell subset, CD4+ or CD8+ T cells, or bulk PBMC T cells (not recorded which). The V and J segments used are TRBV29-1 and TRBJ2-5; the D call of TRBD1 rests on TCRdb alone, since no DNA is present to check it. For the CDR3, the sequence is CSVARTGSETQYF.